This TCR beta chain was captured by sequencing in a study of T-cell reconstitution after alpha-beta-depleted transplantation in children (dated by TCRdb to 2015 to 2016). At the level of the whole study: Using TCR repertoire profiling, the study followed T-cell immune reconstitution in a quantitative way in children after TCRalphabeta/CD19-depleted allogeneic hematopoietic cell transplantation.

From cysteine to phenylalanine, the CDR3 is 13 amino acids long. Just CDR3 DNA is preserved here, 39 bases in frame from base 1. V and J are truncated by 7 bases and 4 bases respectively, leaving an intervening sequence of 11 bases. CDR1 and CDR2 were assigned from the germline V gene as KGHDR and SFDVKD. Concerning this clonotype itself: Its antigen is still unknown. One base away there is no much larger clone; base qualities are not given.

Library preparation employed PCR. Sequencing was carried out with an Illumina HiSeq 2500. Molecular barcoding was employed in the preparation of TCR libraries, with unique molecular identifiers being used to normalize TCRbeta repertoire quantification. In TCRdb, the public reads were trimmed at Q25 with fastp and aligned with MiXCR, with productive beta chains retained. Entries that share a CDR3 protein sequence are merged under the most common genes and DNA. The table for this sample lists a few hundred thousand distinct CDR3 sequences; around 18% of them were counted only once. The top ten constitute 3.3% of the sample.

The material sequenced was PBMCs from the stem cell graft donor, taken from the stem cell graft. The receptor's source is a human donor who donated a stem cell graft to a child with acute lymphoblastic leukemia. The chain uses TRBV24-1 and TRBJ2-3; 5 matching bases give a weak D call of TRBD2. This receptor has the CDR3 CATRSRGSDTQYF. The sequence in DNA is TGTGCCACCAGATCACGAGGGTCAGATACGCAGTATTTT.